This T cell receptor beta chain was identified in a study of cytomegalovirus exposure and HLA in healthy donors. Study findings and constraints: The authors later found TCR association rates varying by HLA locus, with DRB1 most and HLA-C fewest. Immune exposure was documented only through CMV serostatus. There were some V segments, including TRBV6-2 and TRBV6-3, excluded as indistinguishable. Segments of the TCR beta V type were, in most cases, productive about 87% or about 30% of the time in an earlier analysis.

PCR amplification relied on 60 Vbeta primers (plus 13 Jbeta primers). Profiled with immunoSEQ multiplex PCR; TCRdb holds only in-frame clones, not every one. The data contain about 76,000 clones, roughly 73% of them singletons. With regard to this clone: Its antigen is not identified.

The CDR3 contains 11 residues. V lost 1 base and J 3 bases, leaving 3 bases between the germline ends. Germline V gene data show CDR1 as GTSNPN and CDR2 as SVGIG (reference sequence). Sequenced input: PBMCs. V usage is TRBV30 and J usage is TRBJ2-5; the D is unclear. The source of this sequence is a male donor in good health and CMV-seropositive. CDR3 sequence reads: CAWSAKETQYF. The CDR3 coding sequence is TGTGCCTGGAGTGCCAAAGAGACCCAGTACTTC.